This T cell receptor (beta chain) was captured in a study of brain metastases from non-small cell lung cancer. Sequenced by immunoSEQ multiplex PCR; TCRdb stores in-frame clones only, minus some. The data hold 15,000 or so clones, with over 80% observed a single time. The germline CDR1 and CDR2 sequences are MNHEY and SMNVEV (reference sequence). Trimming shortened V by 3 bases and J by 1 base, and 8 bases separated the two germline ends. CDR3 length: 14 residues. Sample: primary lung tumor tissue. V usage is TRBV27 and J usage is TRBJ2-3; no reliable D call. This clonotype was sampled from a donor aged 40 or older with non-small cell lung cancer. As DNA, the CDR3 is TGTGCCAGCAGTTTTTCCGCGGGCACAGATACGCAGTATTTT. Encoded protein: CASSFSAGTDTQYF.